The rows below give T cell receptor beta chains drawn from one sample of a study of T cells in Graves' hyperthyroidism and ophthalmopathy. TCRdb ran MiXCR on the multiplex PCR reads and lists one entry per CDR3 protein. Of about 640,000 distinct CDR3 sequences listed, 20% to 25% are singletons. The sample was blood. All receptors derive from a man aged 25 to 45 with Graves' ophthalmopathy. CDR3s include the opening cysteine and the closing phenylalanine or tryptophan. The D gene is left open where the match is weak. Part of the rows lack a size; the others show once, few, many or a class for expanded clones.

size	D	V	J	CDR3	DNA
.	.	TRBV7-2	TRBJ2-2	CASSNRVNTEELFF	TGTGCCAGCAGTAACAGGGTGAACACCGAGGAGCTGTTTTTT
.	TRBD2	TRBV27	TRBJ2-7	CASRLAGPSEQYF	TGTGCCAGCCGGCTAGCGGGACCCAGTGAGCAGTACTTC
few	.	TRBV7-2	TRBJ1-2	CASSSTDLLGYTF	TGTGCCAGCAGCTCCACGGACCTCCTTGGCTACACCTTC
few	.	TRBV10-3	TRBJ2-5	CAISESQEEETQYF	TGTGCCATCAGTGAGTCACAGGAGGAAGAGACCCAGTACTTC
few	TRBD2	TRBV7-9	TRBJ2-1	CASSYNPLAGVLQNEQFF	TGTGCCAGCAGCTATAACCCCTTAGCGGGAGTCCTTCAGAATGAGCAGTTCTTC
.	.	TRBV6-5	TRBJ1-5	CASSYGTNTGYNQPQHF	TGTGCCAGCAGTTACGGAACAAACACAGGGTACAATCAGCCCCAGCATTTT
few	TRBD2	TRBV20-1	TRBJ2-7	CSFYPGITSGSHNEQYF	TGCAGCTTTTACCCGGGGATCACTAGCGGGAGTCATAACGAGCAGTACTTC
many	TRBD1	TRBV29-1	TRBJ1-1	CSVEVPRGTGGRNTEAFF	TGCAGCGTTGAAGTACCCCGGGGGACAGGGGGAAGGAACACTGAAGCTTTCTTT
.	.	TRBV6-1	TRBJ2-2	CASTGGQVRGGELFF	TGTGCCAGCACTGGCGGGCAGGTCCGGGGCGGGGAGCTGTTTTTT
few	TRBD1	TRBV4-1	TRBJ1-1	CASSQNRGYTEAFF	TGCGCCAGCAGCCAGAACAGGGGGTACACTGAAGCTTTCTTT